Each of the 14 T cell receptor beta chains below was sequenced from the same sample in a study of shared clonotypes between healthy human individuals. Some clones are missing from TCRdb's copy, which holds only in-frame ones; the method was immunoSEQ multiplex PCR. The repertoire includes more than 850,000 clones, about four fifths of them detected once, and 0.4% to 0.55% sits in the top ten. The sequenced material came from memory CD4+ T cells from PBMCs. The sample's subset: CD45RA-negative fraction. These receptors came from a man aged 18 to 29 in good health. Some clones in this sample may be carry-over from other donors' samples.

The chain uses TRBV10-2 and TRBJ2-7, with 14 bases aligning to TRBD2. The germline CDR1 and CDR2 sequences are WSHSY and SAAADI. This CDR3 spans 16 amino acids. Trimming took 0 bases from V and 8 from J; bases not matched to a gene: 6. CDR3 bases: TGCGCCAGCAGTGAGTCTCAGGGACTAGCGGGAGCGAAGCAGTACTTC. Translation: CASSESQGLAGAKQYF.

This clone was counted once. CDR3 in amino acids: CASSQSRDSNQPQHF. CDR3 nucleotides: TGCGCCAGCAGCCAATCCCGGGACAGCAATCAGCCCCAGCATTTT. The chain has TRBV4-3 and TRBJ1-5, with D maybe TRBD1 (5 bases). The V and J ends lost 2 bases and 1 base respectively, with 9 bases between them. The length of the CDR3 is 15 residues. Germline CDR1 and CDR2: LGHNA and YSLEER.

In DNA, the CDR3 is TGTGCCAGCAGCTTGCTCTCTAGCGGGAGCTCCTACAATGAGCAGTTCTTC. It translates to CASSLLSSGSSYNEQFF. V usage is TRBV5-4 and J usage is TRBJ2-1, with 10 bases aligning to TRBD2. The CDR3 sequence is 17 residues long. The J segment lost 0 bases and the V segment lost 1 base, leaving 4 bases of the junction unmatched. Germline CDR1 SGHNT, CDR2 YYREEE (reference sequence).

This clone was counted ten times or more. The chain recombines TRBV15 with TRBJ2-1; D uncertain. Between the trimmed V and J ends, which lost 4 bases and 4 bases, there was a span of 11 bases. The CDR3 extends over 14 amino acids. Germline-derived CDR1 and CDR2 are LNHNV and YYDKDF (reference sequence). The CDR3 here is CATSTSKKYNEQFF. CDR3 bases: TGTGCCACCAGCACCTCCAAAAAATACAATGAGCAGTTCTTC.

The chain couples TRBV18 to TRBJ1-1, with D unresolved. The CDR3 sequence is 14 residues long. V lost 5 bases and J 6 bases, leaving 16 bases between the germline ends. Germline values: CDR1 KGHSH, CDR2 LQKENI. CDR3 loop: CASSVSLTNSEAFF. CDR3 DNA: TGTGCCAGCTCAGTATCTCTTACTAATTCTGAAGCTTTCTTT.

V usage is TRBV18 and J usage is TRBJ2-1; 12 positions match TRBD2. Germline values: CDR1 KGHSH, CDR2 LQKENI. V shed 2 bases and J 7 bases; nucleotides not matched to a gene: 3. The CDR3 sequence is 15 residues long. For the CDR3, the DNA is TGTGCCAGCTCACCAGAGACTAGCGGGAGTAATGAGCAGTTCTTC. Translation: CASSPETSGSNEQFF.

This clone appeared a few times. The V and J genes are TRBV19 and TRBJ1-1; the match to TRBD1 covers 9 bases. The trim removed 7 bases at V and 1 base at J, leaving 10 bases unmatched. Germline loops: CDR1 LNHDA, CDR2 SQIVND (reference sequence). CDR3 length equals 16 residues. CDR3: CASKGGQGLRNTEAFF. CDR3 in DNA: TGTGCCAGTAAGGGGGGACAGGGTCTTCGGAACACTGAAGCTTTCTTT.

The chain recombines TRBV6-1 with TRBJ2-1, with 10 bases matching TRBD2. The CDR3 contains 23 residues. V shed 2 bases and J 4 bases; nucleotides not matched to a gene: 26. Germline loops: CDR1 MNHNS, CDR2 SASEGT. CDR3 in DNA: TGTGCCAGCAGTGAATTGCGGGGAGGGCGGACTAGCGGCCCCCCCGGGGTTTACAATGAGCAGTTCTTC. Translated: CASSELRGGRTSGPPGVYNEQFF.

The chain links TRBV2 to TRBJ2-2; 7 nucleotides align to TRBD2. The CDR3 consists of 15 residues. V lost 8 bases, J lost 2 bases, and 8 bases stayed unmatched. Germline V gene lookup returns CDR1 SNHLY and CDR2 FYNNEI. The CDR3 sequence: CASAGLAVNTGELFF. DNA of the CDR3: TGTGCCAGCGCGGGGCTAGCGGTAAACACCGGGGAGCTGTTTTTT.

This chain uses TRBV9 with TRBJ1-3; possibly TRBD1 for D (5 bases). Between the trimmed V and J ends, which lost 0 bases and 1 base, there was a span of 14 bases. In germline, CDR1 is SGDLS, CDR2 YYNGEE. The CDR3 is 17 amino acids. CDR3 nucleotide sequence: TGTGCCAGCAGCGTAGGACAATCGGGGGGTTCTGGAAACACCATATATTTT. Protein product: CASSVGQSGGSGNTIYF.

This clone turned up a few times. The chain links TRBV27 to TRBJ1-1; D unclear. V lost 2 bases to trimming and J lost 1 base, with 2 bases between them. This CDR3 comprises 12 residues. In germline, CDR1 is MNHEY, CDR2 SMNVEV (reference sequence). For the CDR3, the DNA is TGTGCCAGCAGTTTAGGGAACACTGAAGCTTTCTTT. It is translated as CASSLGNTEAFF.

This chain links TRBV7-9 with TRBJ1-4, with D possibly matching TRBD1 (6 bases). The CDR3 contains 15 residues. The V end lost 6 bases, the J end lost 5 bases, and 16 bases lay between the germline ends. Germline CDR1 SEHNR, CDR2 FQNEAQ (reference sequence). Here the CDR3 reads CASSSRTAKNEKLFF. For the CDR3, the DNA is TGTGCCAGCAGTTCCCGGACAGCTAAAAATGAAAAACTGTTTTTT.

The chain is built from TRBV11-2 and TRBJ2-5; D not resolved. Trimming stripped 2 bases from V and 9 bases from J, with 13 bases between. Germline V gene sequence: CDR1 SGHAT, CDR2 FQNNGV. The CDR3 totals 13 residues. Here the CDR3 reads CASSLLATQAQYF. The CDR3 DNA sequence: TGTGCCAGCAGCTTACTGGCGACCCAGGCCCAGTACTTC.

This chain connects TRBV11-3 to TRBJ2-3, with 13 bases that match TRBD2. The trim removed 4 bases at V and 4 bases at J, leaving 5 bases unmatched. This CDR3 is 16 amino acids long. Germline V gene sequence: CDR1 SGHNT, CDR2 YENEEA. CDR3 sequence reads: CASSSGLAGVADTQYF. CDR3 nucleotide sequence: TGTGCCAGCAGCTCAGGACTAGCGGGAGTAGCAGATACGCAGTATTTT.